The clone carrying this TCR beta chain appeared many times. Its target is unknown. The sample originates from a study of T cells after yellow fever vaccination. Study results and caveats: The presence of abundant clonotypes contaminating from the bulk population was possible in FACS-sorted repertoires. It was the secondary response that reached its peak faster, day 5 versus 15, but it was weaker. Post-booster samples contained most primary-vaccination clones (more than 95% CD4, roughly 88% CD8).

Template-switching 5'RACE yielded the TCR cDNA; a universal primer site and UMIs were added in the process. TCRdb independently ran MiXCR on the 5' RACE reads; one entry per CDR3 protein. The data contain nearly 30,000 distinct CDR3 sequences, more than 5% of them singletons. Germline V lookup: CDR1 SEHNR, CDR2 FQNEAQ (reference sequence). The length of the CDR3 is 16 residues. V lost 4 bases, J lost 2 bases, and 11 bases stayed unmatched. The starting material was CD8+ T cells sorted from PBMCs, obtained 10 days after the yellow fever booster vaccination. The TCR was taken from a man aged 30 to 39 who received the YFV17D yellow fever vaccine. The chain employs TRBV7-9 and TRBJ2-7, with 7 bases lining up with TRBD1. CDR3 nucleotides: TGTGCCAGCAGCTCAACACAGGGGAGATCGGCCTACGAGCAGTACTTC. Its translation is CASSSTQGRSAYEQYF.